This TCR beta chain comes out of a study of shared clonotypes between healthy human individuals. The CDR3 totals 16 residues. Germline CDR1 is SGHVS and CDR2 is FQNEAQ. V lost 5 bases and J lost 3, with 19 bases in between. The repertoire was sequenced with immunoSEQ multiplex PCR; TCRdb's copy has only in-frame clones and lacks some. The profile shows 1.4 million or so clones, around 98.5% of them singletons. The gene calls are TRBV7-8 and TRBJ1-1; D gene ambiguous. The sequenced sample consisted of naive CD4+ T cells sorted from blood. Subset of the sample: CD45RA+ positively selected. This sequence was found in a man in his thirties or forties in good health. The CDR3 is CASSRFGRALDTEAFF. CDR3 bases: TGTGCCAGCAGCCGATTCGGTAGGGCTCTGGACACTGAAGCTTTCTTT.